This is a list of T cell receptor beta chains from one sample in a study of T cell repertoires in cytomegalovirus infection. TCRdb redid the calling of the reads with MiXCR, one entry per CDR3 protein. The table has approximately 750,000 distinct CDR3 sequences, about 40% seen once. The specimen was PBMCs. The source is a human donor in good health (CMV status not recorded). Some clones in this sample may be carry-over from other donors' samples. CDR3s include the opening cysteine and the closing phenylalanine or tryptophan. The order of the fields is J gene, V gene, CDR3 protein.

TRBJ2-1 TRBV11-2 CASSLISGRVVGHEQFF
TRBJ2-7 TRBV4-1 CASSPPGQAYEQYF
TRBJ2-3 TRBV2 CASSEFYWDAGTSDTQYF
TRBJ1-1 TRBV7-2 CASTLTGSNTEAFF
TRBJ1-5 TRBV7-8 CASSFSGMGSNQPQHF
TRBJ2-7 TRBV6-6 CAGGGVGEQYF
TRBJ2-7 TRBV5-5 CASSLPLQYEQYF
TRBJ1-5 TRBV28 CASSALNQPQHF
TRBJ1-5 TRBV19 CASSQGLPEGQPQHF
TRBJ1-2 TRBV7-2 CASSLGGGNGYTF
TRBJ2-5 TRBV6-1 CASSGLAGGLETQYF
TRBJ2-1 TRBV7-2 CASSLVGFDNEQFF
TRBJ2-7 TRBV20-1 CSASGGFSSYEQYF
TRBJ2-6 TRBV7-2 CASSLWPPRSGANVLTF
TRBJ1-6 TRBV10-3 CAISGGFGQYNSPLHF
TRBJ1-2 TRBV7-2 CASSLMTEVYGYTF
TRBJ2-5 TRBV20-1 CSASRTSGVQETQYF
TRBJ2-1 TRBV7-9 CASSRGGSLYNEQFF
TRBJ1-1 TRBV10-2 CASSERQGRGTEAFF
TRBJ1-2 TRBV29-1 CSVDETGGAEGYTF
TRBJ2-1 TRBV7-6 CASSSIRGLAGSYNEQFF
TRBJ2-2 TRBV19 CASHGRAGVIGELFF
TRBJ2-7 TRBV2 CASSEVRRDEQYF
TRBJ2-1 TRBV11-2 CASSLAGTRLYNEQFF
TRBJ2-3 TRBV7-8 CASSLVSGYGTDTQYF
TRBJ2-1 TRBV5-1 CASSLEDEQFF
TRBJ2-1 TRBV7-9 CASDRSYNEQFF
TRBJ2-5 TRBV4-1 CASSQGQMLAAQETQYF
TRBJ1-1 TRBV29-1 CSVVSPMNTEAFF
TRBJ2-5 TRBV6-1 CASRRTSGGPYQETQYF
TRBJ2-2 TRBV12-3/TRBV12-4 CASSRSGRDTGELFF
TRBJ1-2 TRBV7-8 CASSLGWGFDYGYTF
TRBJ2-6 TRBV12-3/TRBV12-4 CASSLGQGFSGANVLTF
TRBJ1-5 TRBV6-6 CASSYDEPNQPQHF
TRBJ1-2 TRBV28 CASTTGSGIFYGYTF
TRBJ1-3 TRBV12-3/TRBV12-4 CASNQDQGRDTIYF
TRBJ2-7 TRBV19 CASSIGEEDYEQYF
TRBJ1-5 TRBV6-6 CASSPGQGMGNQPQHF
TRBJ1-5 TRBV19 CASSILGLGGQPQHF